The present T cell receptor beta chain was sequenced within a study of CD8 T cells in ankylosing spondylitis. Study results and limitations: The authors reported significant enrichment of disease-linked clones in matched ankylosing spondylitis synovial fluid. CD8+ cells made up the disease-linked clones, which were relatively rare in peripheral blood. Past research had described some motif variants in reactive arthritis synovial fluid and blood. Apparently characteristic of ankylosing spondylitis blood was a TCR beta motif (roughly eight highly homologous variants).

To note about this clonotype: What it binds is not known.

TCRdb reanalysed the 5' RACE reads using MiXCR and keeps one entry per CDR3 protein. The data hold a few hundred thousand distinct CDR3 sequences, with roughly 18% observed a single time. The CDR3 is 14 residues long. Germline CDR1 is SQVTM and CDR2 is ANQGSEA. Trimming took 3 bases from V and 6 from J, leaving 18 bases between them. The chain couples TRBV29-1 to TRBJ2-7; the D gene is possibly TRBD2 (5 bases). Sequencing input: blood, either unsorted or a sorted T cell fraction (not recorded which). The TCR originated in a male donor with ankylosing spondylitis or in good health (not recorded which). CDR3 nucleotides: TGCAGCGTTGAGAGTAATAGCGAGAATAGCGAGCAGTACTTC. This codes for CSVESNSENSEQYF.